Below are 30 T cell receptor beta chains sequenced from a single sample in a study of blood T cells in healthy people across ages. Primed by a sample-barcoded 5' primer and a J-beta primer mix, a second PCR proceeded for about 7 to 11 cycles. Each CDR3 protein is one row after TCRdb ran MiXCR on the 5' RACE reads. The sample holds about 290,000 distinct CDR3 sequences; about 25% are singletons and the top ten take around 30%. The sequencing input was blood. The receptors come from a woman between 70 and 85 years old in good health.

V and J are TRBV18 and TRBJ1-6; 10 nucleotides agree with TRBD1. The V gene end was trimmed by 6 bases and the J gene end by 15 bases; junction bases not matched to a gene: 11. The CDR3 loop spans 14 amino acids. Germline CDR1 is KGHSH and CDR2 is LQKENI. The CDR3, as DNA: TGTGCCAGCTCGCGCTCCGGGGACAGGGGTCTCCTCCACTTT. Its protein product is CASSRSGDRGLLHF.

This clonotype was seen only a few times. The CDR3, as DNA: TGCAGTGCACAAATCAGGGAGACGGGTTATGGCTACACCTTC. Amino acid sequence: CSAQIRETGYGYTF. The V call is TRBV20-1, the J call TRBJ1-2; D is possibly TRBD1 (5 bases). Trimming pared 6 bases from V and 5 bases from J, leaving 19 bases between. The CDR3 runs to 14 residues. Germline values: CDR1 DFQATT, CDR2 SNEGSKA (reference sequence).

The chain carries TRBV9 and TRBJ1-2; D is perhaps TRBD1 (5 bases). The germline gives CDR1 SGDLS, CDR2 YYNGEE. The CDR3 runs 14 residues. Deletions cut 0 bases from V and 4 bases from J, with 10 bases between. The CDR3 spells CASSVGQGFYGYTF. The CDR3 bases are TGTGCCAGCAGCGTAGGGCAGGGCTTCTATGGCTACACCTTC.

The sample holds a few counts of this clonotype. In nucleotides, the CDR3 is TGTGCCAGCAAACCTACAGGGAAGGGCCAGCCCCAGCATTTT. Protein sequence: CASKPTGKGQPQHF. The gene calls are TRBV28 and TRBJ1-5, with D perhaps matching TRBD1 (6 bases). The germline V and J ends were trimmed by 7 bases and 7 bases, with 17 bases remaining between them. The CDR3 contains 14 residues. Germline values: CDR1 MDHEN, CDR2 SYDVKM.

This clonotype has a handful of counts. The chain recombines TRBV20-1 with TRBJ2-1; no clear D. Matching the DNA end better, TRBJ2-7 makes the J call doubtful. CDR1 DFQATT and CDR2 SNEGSKA come from the germline V gene (reference sequence). The CDR3 runs 14 residues. CDR3: CSAPRLGPTYEQYF. The CDR3 coding sequence is TGCAGTGCTCCGCGACTCGGCCCCACCTACGAGCAGTACTTC.

The V call is TRBV5-1, the J call TRBJ1-1, with a tentative D call TRBD1 (5 bases). The V end was cut by 1 base, the J end by 2 bases, with 9 bases between. CDR3 size: 14 residues. In germline, CDR1 is SGHRS, CDR2 YFSETQ. The CDR3, as DNA: TGCGCCAGCAGCTTGTGGGGGTTAAACACTGAAGCTTTCTTT. This translates into CASSLWGLNTEAFF.

This chain links TRBV25-1 with TRBJ2-1; 10 bases line up with TRBD1. The junction had 8 bases not matched to a gene; V was cut back by 10 bases and J by 5 bases. Germline CDR1 MGHDK, CDR2 SYGVNS. This CDR3 contains 14 residues. The chain's CDR3 is CATNRDRGDNEQFF. In nucleotides, the CDR3 is TGTGCCACCAACCGGGACAGGGGCGACAATGAGCAGTTCTTC.

This CDR3 reads CASSPAGRNTGELFF. For the CDR3, the DNA is TGTGCCAGCTCTCCCGCGGGCCGCAACACCGGGGAGCTGTTTTTT. The chain combines TRBV6-5 with TRBJ2-2; D is perhaps TRBD2 (5 bases). Per germline, CDR1 MNHEY and CDR2 SVGAGI. CDR3 length: 15 residues. V lost 8 bases, J lost 2 bases, and 15 bases lay in between.

There are many counts of this clonotype. The chain couples TRBV2 to TRBJ2-7, with D perhaps TRBD2 (6 bases). The V gene lost 7 bases and the J gene lost 5 bases, with 12 bases spanning the gap. The CDR3 runs to 12 residues. Germline-derived CDR1 and CDR2 are SNHLY and FYNNEI. The CDR3 spells CASKIGEDEQYF. The DNA of the CDR3 is TGTGCCAGCAAGATAGGGGAGGACGAGCAGTACTTC. Filled out from reference TRBV2 and TRBJ2-7, the complete variable domain reads EPEVTQTPSHQVTQMGQEVILRCVPISNHLYFYWYRQILGQKVEFLVSFYNNEISEKSEIFDDQFSVERPDGSNFTLKIRSTKLEDSAMYFCASKIGEDEQYFGPGTRLTVT.

The chain links TRBV11-2 to TRBJ2-5; no firm D call. The better agreement between TRBJ2-7 and the DNA end casts doubt on the J call. This CDR3 has 11 residues. Germline V CDR1 and CDR2: SGHAT, FQNNGV. The CDR3 DNA reads as TGTGCCAGCAGCTCCCAGTACGAGCAGTACTTC. Translated, it gives CASSSQYEQYF.

This clonotype was seen only a few times. A much larger clone differs from this one at a single base, so this may be a read error. This sequence joins TRBV28 and TRBJ2-5, with D unclear. The CDR3 is made up of 14 amino acids. Germline values: CDR1 MDHEN, CDR2 SYDVKM. The CDR3: CASSFGRSKEAQYF. CDR3 sequence (DNA): TGTGCCAGCAGTTTCGGCCGGTCAAAAGAGGCCCAGTACTTC.

This clonotype was observed many times. This chain connects TRBV10-3 to TRBJ1-5; D call uncertain. CDR3 size: 14 residues. Germline V gene lookup returns CDR1 ENHRY and CDR2 SYGVKD. Trimming cost V 2 bases and J 9 bases, with 14 bases left between them. The CDR3, as DNA: TGTGCCATCAGTGAGGACATCATAATGTGGCCCCAGCATTTT. Its translation: CAISEDIIMWPQHF.

The chain joins TRBV12-2 to TRBJ2-1. TRBV12-2 is labeled a pseudogene. The CDR3 covers 16 residues. CDR3: CASRLALGNRRNEQFF. In nucleotides, the CDR3 is TGTGCAAGTCGCTTAGCGTTGGGTAATAGAAGGAATGAGCAGTTCTTC.

This clonotype has ten or more counts. This chain uses TRBV20-1 with TRBJ2-1; 8 bases align to TRBD2. Germline V CDR1 and CDR2: DFQATT, SNEGSKA (reference sequence). This CDR3 is 18 amino acids long. V lost 0 bases, J lost 0 bases, and 10 bases stayed unmatched. CDR3 nucleotide sequence: TGCAGTGCTAGAGATGTGCCCACGGGAGGGAGCTCCTACAATGAGCAGTTCTTC. This codes for CSARDVPTGGSSYNEQFF.

The chain has TRBV4-1 and TRBJ2-4, with D unclear. This CDR3 has 16 amino acids. CDR1 and CDR2 (germline): MGHRA, YSYEKL. The V end was cut by 0 bases, the J end by 0 bases, with 9 bases between. In DNA, the CDR3 is TGCGCCAGCAGCCAAGAGTCCGCCGTAGCCAAAAACATTCAGTACTTC. It yields the protein CASSQESAVAKNIQYF.

The chain is built from TRBV6-2 or TRBV6-3 and TRBJ2-2; D perhaps matches TRBD1 (6 bases). CDR1 is MNHEY and CDR2 is SVGEGT in the germline V gene. This CDR3 comprises 14 residues. V was pared by 7 bases and J by 3 bases, with 12 bases between. The CDR3 loop reads CASKGDLDTGELFF. The CDR3 DNA reads as TGTGCCAGCAAGGGGGATTTGGACACCGGGGAGCTGTTTTTT.

This clonotype occurred a few times. The CDR3 DNA reads as TGTGCCAGCAGCTTGGTCCAGCGGGACACCGGGGAGCTGTTTTTT. It specifies CASSLVQRDTGELFF. The chain links TRBV5-6 to TRBJ2-2; D is possibly TRBD2 (6 bases). Deletions cut 0 bases from V and 3 bases from J, with 9 bases between. The CDR3 spans 15 residues. Germline CDR1 SGHDT, CDR2 YYEEEE.

The chain is built from TRBV4-3 and TRBJ2-1, with D uncertain. Germline V gives CDR1 LGHNA, CDR2 YSLEER. This CDR3 is 13 amino acids long. V was clipped by 0 bases and J by 6 bases, with 6 bases between them. Here the CDR3 reads CASSQEWGNEQFF. For the CDR3, the DNA is TGCGCCAGCAGCCAAGAGTGGGGCAATGAGCAGTTCTTC.

The gene calls are TRBV18 and TRBJ2-2; the match to TRBD1 covers 8 bases. J was trimmed by 5 bases and V by 3 bases; bases with no gene match: 5. Germline CDR1 and CDR2: KGHSH and LQKENI. This CDR3 region has 15 residues. This chain's CDR3 is CASSPKTGETGELFF. The CDR3 coding sequence is TGTGCCAGCTCACCGAAGACAGGGGAAACCGGGGAGCTGTTTTTT.

The chain combines TRBV6-4 with TRBJ2-5, with D maybe TRBD1 (5 bases). The CDR3 runs to 19 residues. Trimming pared 6 bases from V and 5 bases from J, leaving 31 bases between. The germline gives CDR1 MRHNA, CDR2 SNTAGT. The CDR3 here is CASSLTVTGAVSPGETQYF. The DNA for the CDR3 is TGTGCCAGCAGCCTGACGGTCACTGGGGCGGTCTCCCCCGGCGAGACCCAGTACTTC.

This clonotype appeared once. This rearrangement joins TRBV4-2 to TRBJ1-1; no reliable D call. There are 15 residues in the CDR3. V lost 4 bases and J lost 1, with 13 bases in between. In germline, CDR1 is LGHNA, CDR2 YNFKEQ. CDR3 coding DNA: TGTGCCAGCAGCCCAAGGACGGCCCAGAACACTGAAGCTTTCTTT. Its protein product is CASSPRTAQNTEAFF.

This sequence joins TRBV2 and TRBJ2-5; D tentatively fits TRBD1 or TRBD2 (6 bases each). The DNA end is more similar to TRBJ2-1, so the J call may be wrong. Per the germline V gene, CDR1 is SNHLY and CDR2 is FYNNEI. The CDR3 runs to 15 residues. The CDR3 DNA sequence: TGTGCCAGCAGTGTGGAGGGGGGACTCACCAATGAGCAGTTCTTC. Translation: CASSVEGGLTNEQFF.

The chain joins TRBV6-6 to TRBJ2-1; 8 bases agree with TRBD2. CDR1 is MNHNY and CDR2 is SVGAGI in the germline V gene (reference sequence). CDR3 size: 15 residues. Trimming at V came to 5 bases and at J to 6 bases, leaving 9 bases not matched to a gene. The CDR3 is CASSRLAGNGNEQFF. The CDR3 DNA sequence: TGTGCCAGCAGTCGATTAGCGGGGAACGGCAATGAGCAGTTCTTC.

The chain is built from TRBV2 and TRBJ2-1, with unresolved D. The CDR3 spans 15 residues. Trimming cost V 3 bases and J 4 bases, with 13 bases left between them. CDR1 and CDR2 (germline): SNHLY, FYNNEI. This chain's CDR3 is CASSDSLVGYNEQFF. The CDR3 DNA follows: TGTGCCAGCAGTGACTCGCTAGTAGGGTACAATGAGCAGTTCTTC.

This sequence joins TRBV12-3 or TRBV12-4 and TRBJ1-1; 8 bases fit TRBD1. The CDR3 covers 11 residues. Trimming at V came to 8 bases and at J to 5 bases, leaving 1 base not matched to a gene. The CDR3 reads CASGQGTEAFF. In nucleotides, the CDR3 is TGTGCCAGCGGACAGGGTACTGAAGCTTTCTTT.

The rearrangement uses TRBV7-2 and TRBJ2-3; no clear D gene. Germline V gene data show CDR1 as SGHTA and CDR2 as FQGNSA. This CDR3 is 13 amino acids long. Deletions cut 2 bases from V and 6 bases from J, with 9 bases between. The CDR3 loop reads CASSLTPEDTQYF. The CDR3, as DNA: TGTGCCAGCAGCTTAACCCCCGAGGATACGCAGTATTTT.

This chain connects TRBV15 to TRBJ1-1, with D hard to call. Trimming took off 0 bases at V and 2 bases at J, with 7 bases between the two ends. The CDR3 spans 14 residues. Germline V CDR1 and CDR2: LNHNV, YYDKDF (reference sequence). The CDR3 sequence is CATSRDSHNTEAFF. The DNA for the CDR3 is TGTGCCACCAGCAGAGATTCCCATAACACTGAAGCTTTCTTT.

The J gene is TRBJ1-5, the V gene TRBV28; weak D call: TRBD1 (6 bases). The CDR3 runs 17 residues. CDR1 is MDHEN and CDR2 is SYDVKM in the germline V gene. V shed 7 bases and J shed 0 bases, with 19 bases lying between them. The CDR3 nucleotides are TGTGCCAGCAAGGGAGGGGGGGGAGAAGATAGCAATCAGCCCCAGCATTTT. This sequence encodes CASKGGGGEDSNQPQHF.

Comments on this clonotype: As the CDR3 is not closed by the conserved phenylalanine or tryptophan, this likely results from a read error. The chain links TRBV5-1 to TRBJ1-2; TRBD1 matches 8 bases. V gave up 6 bases and J gave up 1 base; unmatched junction bases: 8. The CDR3 has 15 residues. Germline values: CDR1 SGHRS, CDR2 YFSETQ. The CDR3 nucleotides read TGCGCCAGCACGGACAGGGATGGAAGTAACTATGGCTACACCCTC. Encoded protein: CASTDRDGSNYGYTL.

This clonotype has only a few counts. The V and J genes are TRBV6-2 or TRBV6-3 and TRBJ1-6; TRBD1 aligns across 9 bases. This CDR3 is built from 16 residues. CDR1 is MNHEY and CDR2 is SVGEGT in the germline V gene. J was trimmed by 6 bases and V by 6 bases; bases with no gene match: 9. CDR3 in DNA: TGTGCCAGCAGCTCCACAGGGACAGGGAGTAATTCACCCCTCCACTTT. It specifies CASSSTGTGSNSPLHF.